The entry below gives a single TCR beta chain sequence along with its context. This clonotype was counted only a few times. Its recognized antigen is unknown. No much larger clonotype is one base removed from it; base qualities were not supplied. The treatment or condition label, as the study defines it: allogeneic hematopoietic cell transplantation with graft depleted of TCRalphabeta T cells and CD19 B cells. The children who served as transplant recipients had been given grafts of TCRalphabeta/CD19-depleted allogeneic hematopoietic cells. The sample comes from a study of T-cell reconstitution after alpha-beta-depleted transplantation in children listed by TCRdb under 2016. Broadly, across the study: The study quantitatively tracked T-cell immune reconstitution after TCRalphabeta/CD19-depleted allogeneic hematopoietic cell transplantation in children using TCR repertoire profiling. On the study overall, not on this receptor specifically: About two months after transplant, the apparently early recovery of alphabetaT-cell counts reportedly depended on just several hundred clones that had expanded rapidly and came from non-depleted graft cells. Over the following months the frequencies of hyperexpanded clones went down, and after one year T-cell counts and TCRbeta diversity were mostly credited to newly produced T cells. In some patients, the high TCRbeta diversity seen at day 60 was put down to recipient T cells and intrathymic progenitors that had survived conditioning.

Library preparation was by PCR. Reads for this sample came from an Illumina HiSeq 2500. TCR library preparation used molecular barcoding, with unique molecular identifiers applied to normalize quantification of the TCRbeta repertoire. The raw public reads went through TCRdb reprocessing: fastp at Q25, MiXCR clone calling, in-frame beta chains kept. All rows with the same CDR3 protein become a single entry with the most common DNA and genes. For this sample the table gives about 98,000 distinct CDR3 sequences, of which less than 25% were detected only once. Roughly 23% of the sample belongs to the ten largest clones. Cut back by 2 bases and 7 bases, the V and J ends lie 20 bases apart. In the germline V gene, CDR1 corresponds to MNHEY and CDR2 to SVGAGI. The CDR3 covers 16 residues, taking in both the cysteine and the phenylalanine. The read is trimmed to its CDR3 DNA, 48 bases read in frame from base 1.

The source was PBMCs, collected before TCRalphabeta/CD19-depleted stem cell transplant. The V and J segments used are TRBV6-5 and TRBJ1-2, with TRBD1 tentatively as D gene (6 bases match). This TCR was recovered from a boy aged 2-15 years with acute lymphoblastic leukemia, due to receive a stem cell transplant. The DNA sequence is given as TGTGCCAGCAGTTACACGGCCTGGGGGGCTACCTTTGGCTACACCTTC. This is translated as CASSYTAWGATFGYTF.